These 7 T cell receptor beta chains came from one sample sequenced in a study of blood T cells in healthy people across ages. The second PCR ran 7 to 11 cycles with a sample-barcoded 5' primer and J-beta primers. In TCRdb, the 5' RACE reads were re-called with MiXCR into one record per CDR3 protein. The sample comprises 730,000 or so distinct CDR3 sequences, roughly 43% of which are singletons, and about 32% rests with the top ten. The material sequenced was blood. These receptors originate from a man of 80 years or more in good health.

J is TRBJ2-7 and V is TRBV10-1; the match to TRBD1 covers 9 bases. Near its end, the DNA agrees better with TRBJ2-5, so the J call may be wrong. This CDR3 is built from 16 residues. Per the germline V gene, CDR1 is WNHNN and CDR2 is SYGVQD (reference sequence). CDR3 loop: CASSESGTGQQETQYF. The CDR3 bases are TGCGCCAGCAGTGAGTCCGGGACAGGGCAGCAAGAGACCCAGTACTTC.

This clonotype occurred a few times. The chain links TRBV6-2 or TRBV6-3 to TRBJ2-3, with 10 bases identical to TRBD1. Germline trimming cut 6 bases from V and 9 bases from J; bases unmatched to any gene: 3. The CDR3 spans 12 residues. Looked up from germline, CDR1 is MNHEY and CDR2 is SVGEGT. As DNA, the CDR3 is TGTGCCAGCAGCCCGACAGGGGGCACGCAGTATTTT. Its protein is CASSPTGGTQYF.

For this clonotype: Since a much larger clone is just one base distant, this may be a read error. The rearrangement links TRBV29-1 to TRBJ2-7, with D unclear. Germline V gene sequence: CDR1 SQVTM, CDR2 ANQGSEA. The CDR3 covers 11 residues. Trimming cost V 5 bases and J 7 bases, with 12 bases left between them. CDR3 bases: TGCAGCGTTTCATCCTACAATGAGCAGTACTTC. Its translation is CSVSSYNEQYF.

Points on this clonotype: This may arise from a read error, as a much more abundant clone is one base away. This chain links TRBV6-5 with TRBJ2-7; a weak D match, TRBD2 (5 bases). The last part of the DNA fits TRBJ2-5 better; the J call may be wrong. From germline, CDR1 is MNHEY and CDR2 SVGAGI. The CDR3 sequence is 14 residues long. The CDR3 loop reads CASSFRVSGATQYF. The CDR3 bases are TGTGCCAGCAGCTTCCGTGTGAGCGGAGCGACCCAGTACTTC.

The chain employs TRBV29-1 and TRBJ2-6, with 11 nucleotides matching TRBD2. The CDR3 consists of 21 residues. Germline CDR1 reads SQVTM; CDR2 reads ANQGSEA. J lost 1 base, V lost 8 bases, and 22 bases had no gene match. This CDR3 is CSPQMEQGAASGRSGANVLTF. In nucleotides, the CDR3 is TGCAGCCCCCAAATGGAACAGGGGGCTGCTAGCGGGAGGTCTGGGGCCAACGTCCTGACTTTC.

This clonotype was picked up a small number of times. A much larger clone sits a single nucleotide away, making a read error possible. The chain links TRBV2 to TRBJ2-2; tentatively, D is TRBD1 (6 bases). Germline CDR1 and CDR2: SNHLY and FYNNEI. This CDR3 region has 15 residues. The CDR3 coding sequence is TGTACCAGCACCCCGGACAGATTTAACACCGGGGAGCTGTTTTTT. Protein product: CTSTPDRFNTGELFF.

The rearrangement joins TRBV7-2 to TRBJ2-4; D gene uncertain. The end of the DNA aligns better with TRBJ2-5, so the J call may be wrong. The CDR3 extends over 17 amino acids. Germline V gene lookup returns CDR1 SGHTA and CDR2 FQGNSA. CDR3 coding DNA: TGTGCCAGCAGCTTAGGCTTCCCGCGGCCGATCCAAGAGACCCAGTACTTC. Its translation: CASSLGFPRPIQETQYF.